The 29 T cell receptor beta chains in this list originate from one sample, sequenced in a study of T cells in Graves' hyperthyroidism and ophthalmopathy. TCR beta CDR3 regions were amplified from RNA. Researchers ran a first-round RT-PCR on the TCR CDR3 using the HTBI primer set. TCRdb called the multiplex PCR reads again in MiXCR, with one record for every CDR3 protein. The sample lists about 520,000 distinct CDR3 sequences; about 24% were seen once. Sample: blood. Source of these receptors: a woman in her thirties with Graves' ophthalmopathy.

The chain couples TRBV29-1 to TRBJ2-5; weak D call: TRBD2 (7 bases). V was clipped by 5 bases and J by 5 bases, with 15 bases between them. The V gene's germline CDR1 is SQVTM and CDR2 ANQGSEA. This CDR3 region has 13 residues. The CDR3 DNA reads as TGCAGCGTTCGGGGAGGGGGGGGCGAGACCCAGTACTTC. It is translated as CSVRGGGGETQYF.

The chain combines TRBV5-1 with TRBJ1-2; 8 positions agree with TRBD1. The CDR3 covers 13 residues. After removal of 9 bases from V and 14 bases from J, the junction contained 18 bases not matched to a gene. Germline V gene sequence: CDR1 SGHRS, CDR2 YFSETQ. CDR3 coding DNA: TGCGCCACCAGGGGCGCGGACAGGGAAGTTGATACCTTC. This gives the protein CATRGADREVDTF. The complete variable domain, with remaining parts taken from reference TRBV5-1 and TRBJ1-2, reads KAGVTQTPRYLIKTRGQQVTLSCSPISGHRSVSWYQQTPGQGLQFLFEYFSETQRNKGNFPGRFSGRQFSNSRSEMNVSTLELGDSALYLCATRGADREVDTFGSGTRLTVV.

The chain couples TRBV24-1 to TRBJ1-5; D possibly corresponds to TRBD1 (6 bases). There are 16 residues in the CDR3. Trimming removed 3 bases from V and 7 bases from J, with 18 bases in between. CDR1 is KGHDR and CDR2 is SFDVKD in the germline V gene. CDR3 amino acids: CATSDPKTQGSQPQHF. The CDR3 DNA follows: TGTGCCACCAGTGATCCAAAAACACAGGGTAGCCAGCCCCAGCATTTT.

This clonotype was picked up a small number of times. The chain combines TRBV20-1 with TRBJ1-5, with 8 positions matching TRBD1. Germline trimming cut 5 bases from V and 7 bases from J; bases unmatched to any gene: 10. This CDR3 has 14 residues. In germline, CDR1 is DFQATT, CDR2 SNEGSKA (reference sequence). The CDR3 coding sequence is TGCAGTGCTCCAGGGGGCGGGCTTGGGCAGCCCCAGCATTTT. Protein product: CSAPGGGLGQPQHF.

This clonotype came up a few times. V gene TRBV12-3 or TRBV12-4 combines with J gene TRBJ2-5, with 8 bases identical to TRBD1. This CDR3 is built from 15 residues. With V trimmed by 8 bases and J by 5 bases, 13 bases remained unmatched. This CDR3 reads CASAQGARVAETQYF. In DNA, the CDR3 is TGTGCCAGCGCGCAGGGGGCTCGAGTCGCCGAGACCCAGTACTTC.

V and J are TRBV30 and TRBJ1-1; D perhaps matches TRBD1 (5 bases). Trimming stripped 3 bases from V and 4 bases from J, with 15 bases between. Germline V gene sequence: CDR1 GTSNPN, CDR2 SVGIG (reference sequence). The length of the CDR3 is 14 residues. CDR3 protein: CAWSDVRGITEAFF. The CDR3 bases are TGTGCCTGGAGCGATGTTCGGGGGATCACTGAAGCTTTCTTT.

This clonotype was counted a few times. The chain uses TRBV4-2 and TRBJ2-5, with D possibly TRBD1 on 6 matching bases. The CDR3 covers 15 residues. With 0 bases removed from V and 3 bases from J, the gap between germline ends came to 11 bases. Germline V gene data show CDR1 as LGHNA and CDR2 as YNFKEQ. CDR3 protein: CASSQDPGAKETQYF. DNA of the CDR3: TGTGCCAGCAGCCAAGATCCAGGGGCCAAAGAGACCCAGTACTTC.

The sample holds a few counts of this clonotype. This chain joins TRBV20-1 and TRBJ2-7; D is unclear. CDR3 length: 12 residues. V was shortened by 5 bases and J by 7 bases, with 15 bases between the two germline ends. Germline CDR1 DFQATT, CDR2 SNEGSKA (reference sequence). CDR3 sequence: CSAQSQAWEQYF. As DNA, the CDR3 is TGCAGTGCTCAGAGTCAGGCGTGGGAGCAGTACTTC.

This clonotype was recorded at least ten times. V is TRBV27 and J is TRBJ2-2; no firm D call. Germline V gene lookup returns CDR1 MNHEY and CDR2 SMNVEV (reference sequence). The CDR3 covers 16 residues. V was clipped by 7 bases and J by 0 bases, with 15 bases between them. CDR3: CASIAYNSANTGELFF. The CDR3 nucleotides read TGTGCCAGCATTGCATACAACAGCGCGAACACCGGGGAGCTGTTTTTT.

The chain joins TRBV28 to TRBJ2-7, with D possibly being TRBD1 or TRBD2 (6 bases each). The CDR3 has 13 residues. Trimming pared 5 bases from V and 2 bases from J, leaving 10 bases between. From germline, CDR1 is MDHEN and CDR2 SYDVKM. CDR3 sequence reads: CASSGGTTYEQYF. The CDR3 DNA reads as TGTGCCAGCAGTGGGGGGACAACCTACGAGCAGTACTTC. Together with reference TRBV28 and TRBJ2-7, the CDR3 gives the full variable domain: DVKVTQSSRYLVKRTGEKVFLECVQDMDHENMFWYRQDPGLGLRLIYFSYDVKMKEKGDIPEGYSVSREKKERFSLILESASTNQTSMYLCASSGGTTYEQYFGPGTRLTVT.

This clonotype was detected many times. The rearrangement uses TRBV7-9 and TRBJ1-5, with 7 nucleotides matching TRBD1. Per the germline V gene, CDR1 is SEHNR and CDR2 is FQNEAQ (reference sequence). CDR3 length: 16 amino acids. The V gene end was trimmed by 5 bases and the J gene end by 7 bases; junction bases not matched to a gene: 14. The CDR3 protein is CASSPSYDREEQPQHF. CDR3 DNA sequence: TGTGCCAGCAGCCCATCTTACGACAGGGAAGAGCAGCCCCAGCATTTT.

The chain couples TRBV12-3 or TRBV12-4 to TRBJ1-2; no reliable D call. CDR3 length: 15 residues. V dropped 10 bases and J dropped 0 bases, with 18 bases sitting between them. The DNA for the CDR3 is TGTGCCACATCCCCGGATCGGGTTTCTAACTATGGCTACACCTTC. Translated, it gives CATSPDRVSNYGYTF.

The chain carries TRBV20-1 and TRBJ2-3, with a tentative D call TRBD2 (6 bases). This CDR3 comprises 14 residues. Trimming cost V 6 bases and J 0 bases, with 13 bases left between them. Germline lookup yields CDR1 DFQATT and CDR2 SNEGSKA (reference sequence). CDR3 nucleotides: TGCAGTGCCGCCGGACTAACTAGCACAGATACGCAGTATTTT. Translated, it gives CSAAGLTSTDTQYF.

In this sample, this clonotype turned up many times. The genes are TRBV24-1 and TRBJ2-7; no reliable D call. The length of the CDR3 is 13 residues. V gave up 5 bases and J gave up 0 bases, with 7 bases separating them. Germline assignment: CDR1 KGHDR and CDR2 SFDVKD. CDR3 in amino acids: CATSGSSSYEQYF. The CDR3 nucleotides are TGTGCCACCAGTGGCAGTAGCTCCTACGAGCAGTACTTC.

V is TRBV10-1 and J is TRBJ1-1; no clear D gene. The V end was cut by 2 bases, the J end by 4 bases, with 14 bases between. Germline V CDR1 and CDR2: WNHNN, SYGVQD (reference sequence). There are 15 residues in the CDR3. This chain's CDR3 is CASSENPRYGTEAFF. The CDR3 DNA is TGCGCCAGCAGTGAGAACCCCAGGTACGGCACTGAAGCTTTCTTT.

The sample holds many counts of this clonotype. This chain uses TRBV5-6 with TRBJ2-7, with D perhaps assigned TRBD1 or TRBD2 (5 bases each). CDR3 size: 14 residues. The ends were cut back, 4 bases at V and 4 bases at J, with 15 bases in the middle. CDR1 and CDR2 from the germline V gene are SGHDT and YYEEEE. This CDR3 is CASSIRDPPYEQYF. In DNA, the CDR3 is TGTGCCAGCAGCATCCGGGACCCCCCGTACGAGCAGTACTTC.

At least ten counts were recorded for this clonotype. This chain uses TRBV29-1 with TRBJ1-2; D is perhaps TRBD1 (6 bases). The CDR3 is made up of 12 amino acids. In germline, CDR1 is SQVTM, CDR2 ANQGSEA. V lost 2 bases and J 8 bases, leaving 12 bases between the germline ends. This CDR3 is CSVETSTGGYTF. CDR3 coding DNA: TGCAGCGTTGAAACGTCGACAGGCGGCTACACCTTC.

This clonotype was counted ten times or more. The chain links TRBV6-2 or TRBV6-3 to TRBJ2-7; 14 bases align to TRBD2. V trimming: 2 bases; J trimming: 5 bases; junction bases outside the gene matches: 20. The CDR3 totals 21 residues. CDR1 and CDR2 from the germline V gene are MNHEY and SVGEGT. The CDR3 is CASSYPVTGSGTSGGLDEQYF. The CDR3 bases are TGTGCCAGCAGTTACCCGGTGACAGGATCGGGGACTAGCGGGGGACTTGACGAGCAGTACTTC.

This clonotype occurred many times. V is TRBV12-3 or TRBV12-4 and J is TRBJ2-3, with no clear D. The length of the CDR3 is 14 residues. Trimming took off 7 bases at V and 0 bases at J, with 11 bases between the two ends. The CDR3 nucleotides are TGTGCCAGCATAGACACTCCTAGCACAGATACGCAGTATTTT. This codes for CASIDTPSTDTQYF.

This clonotype was counted many times. V gene TRBV15 combines with J gene TRBJ2-2, with D hard to call. The V gene's germline CDR1 is LNHNV and CDR2 YYDKDF (reference sequence). The V gene lost 2 bases and the J gene lost 5 bases, with 9 bases spanning the gap. The CDR3 length is 14 residues. DNA for the CDR3: TGTGCCACCAGCAGACCATCCTTAACCGGGGAGCTGTTTTTT. This codes for CATSRPSLTGELFF.

This clonotype has at least ten counts. The rearrangement joins TRBV7-9 to TRBJ2-7; no firm D call. The germline V gene has CDR1 SEHNR and CDR2 FQNEAQ (reference sequence). Trimming took off 3 bases at V and 6 bases at J, with 9 bases between the two ends. The CDR3 contains 12 residues. The CDR3 is CASSFDGSEQYF. Written as DNA, the CDR3 is TGTGCCAGCAGCTTTGATGGGTCCGAGCAGTACTTC.

The genes are TRBV28 and TRBJ1-5; maybe TRBD1 (6 bases). The germline V and J ends were trimmed by 5 bases and 0 bases, with 11 bases remaining between them. The CDR3 has 15 amino acids. Looked up from germline, CDR1 is MDHEN and CDR2 is SYDVKM. CDR3 sequence (DNA): TGTGCCAGCAGTATTAGGGGGGTTAGCAATCAGCCCCAGCATTTT. Protein product: CASSIRGVSNQPQHF.

This clonotype was seen repeatedly, ten times or more. This chain connects TRBV5-1 to TRBJ1-6; weak D call: TRBD1 (6 bases). The CDR3 loop spans 19 amino acids. From germline, CDR1 is SGHRS and CDR2 YFSETQ. V gave up 7 bases and J gave up 0 bases, with 23 bases separating them. CDR3 in DNA: TGCGCCAGCCCGCTTAATAGCACAGGGAGCGGCTCCTATAATTCACCCCTCCACTTT. Translated: CASPLNSTGSGSYNSPLHF.

The V gene is TRBV6-2 or TRBV6-3, the J gene TRBJ1-2; a possible D gene is TRBD1 (6 bases). Germline loops: CDR1 MNHEY, CDR2 SVGEGT. The CDR3 consists of 16 residues. The V and J ends lost 5 bases and 4 bases respectively, with 20 bases between them. CDR3 nucleotides: TGTGCCAGCAGTCCACCCGGGACATCGCTGGGCTATGGCTACACCTTC. Its protein is CASSPPGTSLGYGYTF.

Many counts were recorded for this clonotype. V usage is TRBV5-1 and J usage is TRBJ1-2; 9 bases fit TRBD1. Looked up from germline, CDR1 is SGHRS and CDR2 is YFSETQ. CDR3 length: 15 residues. The J segment lost 5 bases and the V segment lost 0 bases, leaving 5 bases of the junction unmatched. The CDR3 loop is CASSLEGQGGYGYTF. The CDR3, as DNA: TGCGCCAGCAGCTTGGAGGGACAGGGTGGGTATGGCTACACCTTC.

This clonotype was picked up many times. Germline and junction disagree at one end, which may indicate a read error. CDR3 residues: CASSLARGLPQETQYF. CDR3 nucleotide sequence: TGTGCTAGCAGCTTAGCCCGAGGGCTCCCCCAAGAGACCCAGTACTTC. The chain is built from TRBV7-7 and TRBJ2-5, with D possibly being TRBD2 (5 bases). The V gene's germline CDR1 is SSHAT and CDR2 FNYEAQ (reference sequence). The CDR3 is made up of 16 amino acids.

This clonotype appeared many times. The chain couples TRBV30 to TRBJ1-2; D ambiguous. The length of the CDR3 is 11 residues. The V end lost 2 bases, the J end lost 2 bases, and 3 bases lay between the germline ends. Germline V gene data show CDR1 as GTSNPN and CDR2 as SVGIG (reference sequence). Here the CDR3 reads CAWSLNYGYTF. The CDR3 DNA follows: TGTGCCTGGAGTCTAAACTATGGCTACACCTTC.

Details on this clonotype: With a much larger clone just one base away, this may be a read error. The chain links TRBV9 to TRBJ2-7; D is ambiguous. Germline V lookup: CDR1 SGDLS, CDR2 YYNGEE. CDR3 length: 13 residues. V lost 0 bases, J lost 8 bases, and 12 bases lay in between. In DNA, the CDR3 is TGTGCCAGCAGCGTAGGCCCCGGGTACAAGCAGTACTTC. Protein: CASSVGPGYKQYF.

This clonotype was observed at least ten times. The V and J genes are TRBV6-5 and TRBJ1-2; 7 bases agree with TRBD1. Looked up from germline, CDR1 is MNHEY and CDR2 is SVGAGI. The CDR3 length is 13 residues. With V trimmed by 6 bases and J by 8 bases, 9 bases remained unmatched. The CDR3: CASRNDRALGYTF. The CDR3 coding sequence is TGTGCCAGCAGAAATGACAGGGCTCTAGGCTACACCTTC.